These T cell receptor beta chains were read from a single sample in a study of prognosis after radiotherapy for stage I lung cancer. TCRdb independently ran MiXCR on the multiplex PCR reads; one entry per CDR3 protein. Here the sample spans roughly 15,000 distinct CDR3 sequences, around a third being singletons. Sequencing was performed on PBMCs, taken before or after stereotactic body radiation therapy (not recorded which). The receptor source for this set is a donor at least 50 years old with non-small cell lung cancer. Both conserved end residues are part of each CDR3. The D gene is left open where the match is weak. Some rows mark clone size as missing; the rest say once, few, many or name a class of expanded clone.

TGCAGCGTTGAAGGACAGAACTATGGCTACACCTTC CSVEGQNYGYTF TRBJ1-2 TRBV29-1 many NA
TGTGCCAGCAGCTCATTGGACCGCGGTCGGGAGCAGTACTTC CASSSLDRGREQYF TRBJ2-7 TRBV7-9 many NA
TGTGCCAGCAGCCGGGACAGGGGGCGGCCCCAGCATTTT CASSRDRGRPQHF TRBJ1-5 TRBV6-1 many TRBD1
TGTGCCAGCAGTGTGTCAGTGGAAGCCAACGTCCTTACTTTC CASSVSVEANVLTF TRBJ2-6 TRBV6-1 NA NA
TGTGCCAGCAGGACGAACTACGAGCAGTACTTC CASRTNYEQYF TRBJ2-7 TRBV7-8 many NA
TGTGCCAGCAGTGACTCTGCAGGAGCGGCAGATACGCAGTATTTT CASSDSAGAADTQYF TRBJ2-3 TRBV6-4 medium-sized NA
TGTGCCATCACCCGGGACGGAAACTATGGCTACACCTTC CAITRDGNYGYTF TRBJ1-2 TRBV10-3 many NA
TGCAGTGCTAGGCCCCCAGGGGAGACTGAAGCTTTCTTT CSARPPGETEAFF TRBJ1-1 TRBV20-1 many NA
TGCAAGTGGCAGGGACAATACAATGAGCAGTTCTTC CKWQGQYNEQFF TRBJ2-1 TRBV20-1 medium-sized NA
TGTGCCAGCAGTGAACATGAGAACCAGTACTTC CASSEHENQYF TRBJ2-5 TRBV2 NA NA
TGTGCCAGAAGCTTGGTCGGGGGAGGGTTAGAGACCCAGTACTTC CARSLVGGGLETQYF TRBJ2-5 TRBV5-4 NA TRBD2
TGTGCCAGCAGTTTTGGGGTGGGGGTAAATGAAAAACTGTTTTTT CASSFGVGVNEKLFF TRBJ1-4 TRBV12-3/TRBV12-4 many NA
TGTGCCAGCAGTCAGGAGGGTACAGTGCTCCAAGAGAACCAGTACTTC CASSQEGTVLQENQYF TRBJ2-5 TRBV6-2/TRBV6-3 NA NA
TGTGCCAGCAAGCCTAGCGGGAGGTTGGCAGATACGCAGTATTTT CASKPSGRLADTQYF TRBJ2-3 TRBV12-3/TRBV12-4 medium-sized TRBD2
TGCGCCAGCAGCATAGGGAGAGGAAATACGCAGTATTTT CASSIGRGNTQYF TRBJ2-3 TRBV5-1 many NA
TGTGCCAGCGGTGGACGGTATCCTCCCGAGCAGTACTTC CASGGRYPPEQYF TRBJ2-7 TRBV12-3/TRBV12-4 medium-sized NA
TGTGCCTGGAGTCCCCTGTCGGGATTTGAGACCCAGTACTTC CAWSPLSGFETQYF TRBJ2-5 TRBV30 many NA
TGCGCCAGCAGCCAACCACGACAGGGGGCGGTCGGGGAGCTGTTTTTT CASSQPRQGAVGELFF TRBJ2-2 TRBV4-1 many TRBD1
TGCGCCAGCAGCTTGGCCTCCCTACAAGAGACCCAGTACTTC CASSLASLQETQYF TRBJ2-5 TRBV5-1 many NA
TGCAGTGCACCACAGGGTCAGCCCCAGCATTTT CSAPQGQPQHF TRBJ1-5 TRBV20-1 NA NA
TGTGCCAGCAGTAAATCTGACACCGGGGAGCTGTTTTTT CASSKSDTGELFF TRBJ2-2 TRBV6-4 many NA
TGCGCCAGCAGCCAGGCAACTAGTTCAAGTTACTACGAGCAGTACTTC CASSQATSSSYYEQYF TRBJ2-7 TRBV4-1 many NA
TGTGCCAGCAGCTTAGCGCGGCGGAACGGGGAGCTGTTTTTT CASSLARRNGELFF TRBJ2-2 TRBV7-2 medium-sized NA
TGTGCCAGCTCACCATATAGTGAGTTCTCTGGGGCCAACGTCCTGACTTTC CASSPYSEFSGANVLTF TRBJ2-6 TRBV18 many NA
TGTGCCAGCAGTATTGGACAGGGGGACACCGGGGAGCTGTTTTTT CASSIGQGDTGELFF TRBJ2-2 TRBV28 many TRBD1
TGTGCCAGCAGTGAGCACGAGACCCAGTACTTC CASSEHETQYF TRBJ2-5 TRBV6-2/TRBV6-3 many NA
TGTGCCAGCAGCTTAGACGGGGCTAGCGGGAGGACGCAGTATTTT CASSLDGASGRTQYF TRBJ2-3 TRBV7-2 many TRBD2
TGTGCCAGCAGCCAATACCGGGACAGGACTGAAAAACTGTTTTTT CASSQYRDRTEKLFF TRBJ1-4 TRBV14 many TRBD1
TGTGCCAGCAGTCCCGGGACGGCGAACACTGAAGCTTTCTTT CASSPGTANTEAFF TRBJ1-1 TRBV6-1 many NA
TGTGCCAGCAGTTATACGACAAACTCCTACGAGCAGTACTTC CASSYTTNSYEQYF TRBJ2-7 TRBV6-1 many NA
TGCGCCAGCAGCAGGGTACACGTTTGCACAGATACGCAGTATTTT CASSRVHVCTDTQYF TRBJ2-3 TRBV5-1 once NA
TGTGCCAGTAGTGCGTCAGGGGGGGATATCCAGTACTTC CASSASGGDIQYF TRBJ2-5 TRBV19 NA NA
TGCGCCAGCAGCGGGGGCACCAAAAACATTCAGTACTTC CASSGGTKNIQYF TRBJ2-4 TRBV5-1 many NA
TGTGCCAGTAGCTTACATCAGAACACTGAAGCTTTCTTT CASSLHQNTEAFF TRBJ1-1 TRBV7-2 many NA
TGTGCCAGCATACGACTAGCGGGGGCTGGCCCAGATACGCAGTATTTT CASIRLAGAGPDTQYF TRBJ2-3 TRBV2 NA TRBD2
TGTGCCAGCAGCCCCCCCGGCTACAATGAGCAGTTCTTC CASSPPGYNEQFF TRBJ2-1 TRBV7-9 many NA
TGTGCCAGCTCGCTAGCGGGAGGGCCTAACGGGGAGCTGTTTTTT CASSLAGGPNGELFF TRBJ2-2 TRBV6-2/TRBV6-3 many TRBD2
TGTGCCAGCAGTTACTCAGGGGCTGGGGCCAACGTCCTGACTTTC CASSYSGAGANVLTF TRBJ2-6 TRBV6-9 many NA
TGCAGTGCTAGAGATAGGTCTAGCGGAAGTACCTACAATGAGCAGTTCTTC CSARDRSSGSTYNEQFF TRBJ2-1 TRBV20-1 NA TRBD2
TGTGCCGGCAACACCGGGACAGAGCCATCTCCGTCCTTC CAGNTGTEPSPSF TRBJ1-2 TRBV12-3/TRBV12-4 NA TRBD1
TGTGCCAGCACCACGACTAGCGAGCCCTACAATGAGCAGTTCTTC CASTTTSEPYNEQFF TRBJ2-1 TRBV12-3/TRBV12-4 medium-sized TRBD2
TGCGCCAGCAGTTCGGCCTTCACTGAAGCTTTCTTT CASSSAFTEAFF TRBJ1-1 TRBV5-1 NA NA
TGTGCCAACAGCTCAGCTGGATCCCTCCCCTCCAATGAGCAGTTCTTC CANSSAGSLPSNEQFF TRBJ2-1 TRBV7-9 NA NA
TGTGCCAGCAGTTGGCAGGGTGGAGGTAGCAATCAGCCCCAGCATTTT CASSWQGGGSNQPQHF TRBJ1-5 TRBV2 many NA
TGTGCCAGCGGTTTAACTATCACAGATACGCAGTATTTT CASGLTITDTQYF TRBJ2-3 TRBV27 NA NA
TGTGCCACCAGAGATCGGCTAGCGGGAGGGAACCATGAGCAGTTCTTC CATRDRLAGGNHEQFF TRBJ2-1 TRBV15 NA TRBD2
TGTGCTAGCAGTTACTCGAGGTTCTACAATGAGCAGTTCTTC CASSYSRFYNEQFF TRBJ2-1 TRBV6-2/TRBV6-3 NA NA
TGCGCCAGCAGTAGCGGCAGGGGGCTCTACAATGAGCAGTTCTTC CASSSGRGLYNEQFF TRBJ2-1 TRBV10-2 many TRBD1
TGCAGTGCTAGCCCGGGACAGGCTGATGAGCAGTACTTC CSASPGQADEQYF TRBJ2-7 TRBV20-1 many TRBD1
TGTGCCAGCAGCTTAAGGTCCGATCCGGTCGGGACCCAGTACTTC CASSLRSDPVGTQYF TRBJ2-5 TRBV7-2 many NA
TGTGCCAGCAGTTTTGAGGGAGGAGGCGCCGGGGAGCTGTTTTTT CASSFEGGGAGELFF TRBJ2-2 TRBV28 many NA
TGTGCCAGTAGTCTGGGATCTTTGGCTGAAGCTTTCTTT CASSLGSLAEAFF TRBJ1-1 TRBV19 many NA
TGTGCCAGCAGCTTAACCGGGACAGGGGGCTACGAGCAGTACTTC CASSLTGTGGYEQYF TRBJ2-7 TRBV11-2 NA TRBD1
TGTGCCAGCAGCCAAAGTTATACCGGGAAGCTGTTTTTT CASSQSYTGKLFF TRBJ2-2 TRBV6-1 many NA